The text below deals with one TCR beta chain. Its antigen is still unknown. Generated by immunoSEQ multiplex PCR, the TCRdb table keeps only in-frame clones and is missing some. The sample lists some 70,000 clones; around 88% were seen once. The data are from a study of OX40 agonist ivuxolimab in advanced cancers. The overall study: An agonistic anti-OX40 (CD134) antibody, ivuxolimab, was used to treat the patients. Study results and limitations: On average, CD8+ T cells had more expanded clones than CD4+.

Sampling of blood occurred at baseline, cycle 4 day 1, and cycle 7 day 1. Trimming took 5 bases from V and 4 from J; bases not matched to a gene: 10. CDR1 and CDR2 (germline): LNHDA, SQIVND (reference sequence). This CDR3 is built from 16 residues. The chain combines TRBV19 with TRBJ2-1, with 8 bases aligning to TRBD1. The sequencing here drew on CD4+ or CD8+ T cells sorted from blood, taken in a trial of the OX40 agonist ivuxolimab. This clonotype originated in an adult with an advanced solid tumor such as melanoma, head and neck, liver or kidney cancer. The CDR3 spells CASSPNRDRRYNEQFF. As DNA, the CDR3 is TGTGCCAGTAGTCCCAACCGGGACAGGAGGTACAATGAGCAGTTCTTC. The full variable domain, its missing parts supplied by reference TRBV19 and TRBJ2-1, is DGGITQSPKYLFRKEGQNVTLSCEQNLNHDAMYWYRQDPGQGLRLIYYSQIVNDFQKGDIAEGYSVSREKKESFPLTVTSAQKNPTAFYLCASSPNRDRRYNEQFFGPGTRLTVL.